The rows below give T cell receptor beta chains drawn from one sample of a study of OX40 agonist ivuxolimab in advanced cancers. Method: immunoSEQ multiplex PCR; TCRdb's copy keeps in-frame clones and lacks some. In the table there are about 63,000 clones, 75% to 90% of which are singletons. The starting material was CD4+ or CD8+ T cells sorted from blood, obtained in a trial of the OX40 agonist ivuxolimab. These receptors all come from an adult with an advanced solid tumor such as melanoma, head and neck, liver or kidney cancer. CDR3s include the opening cysteine and the closing phenylalanine or tryptophan.

TRBV28,TRBJ1-5,CASRPGTGYQPQHF
TRBV29-1,TRBJ2-7,CSVSGTDYEQYF
TRBV4-2,TRBJ2-1,CASSQDLLAPNNEQFF
TRBV10-2,TRBJ2-7,CASTPLDREAHEQYF
TRBV6-1,TRBJ1-2,CASSSSHSVGGYTF
TRBV27,TRBJ2-2,CASSLVAGELFF
TRBV27,TRBJ2-7,CASSSYEQYF
TRBV5-5,TRBJ1-2,CASSFGTANYGYTF
TRBV5-1,TRBJ1-6,CASSSGAVDSPLHF
TRBV29-1,TRBJ1-1,CSVVTGDTEAFF
TRBV7-8,TRBJ1-1,CASSLSGTGPTPTEAFF
TRBV7-2,TRBJ2-2,CASSYRGTNTGELFF
TRBV2,TRBJ2-1,CASSRGTPLGQFF
TRBV5-4,TRBJ2-2,CASSPGAARPGELFF
TRBV5-1,TRBJ1-1,CASSLARLNTEAFF
TRBV27,.,CASSRQGALIEQYF
TRBV19,TRBJ1-5,CASSTGTAYQPQHF
TRBV5-4,TRBJ2-2,CASSPPPGGSGGELFF
TRBV2,TRBJ2-7,CASSESGLGEQYF
TRBV28,TRBJ1-2,CASSPVGYGYTF
TRBV5-8,TRBJ2-5,CASSPGTGGFQETQYF
TRBV15,TRBJ2-1,CATSRETGGYNEQFF
TRBV5-1,TRBJ2-3,CASSPGTSGGTDTQYF
TRBV2,TRBJ1-3,CASSVRQGVSGNTIYF
TRBV13,TRBJ1-5,CASSRGGGDQPQHF
TRBV9,TRBJ2-5,CASSVAGIGETQYF
TRBV2,TRBJ2-7,CASRGTGVRYEQYF
TRBV7-3,TRBJ1-1,CASSPGSNTEAFF
TRBV4-1,TRBJ2-7,CASSQWVGGVGYEQYF
TRBV19,TRBJ2-6,CASSIDPPSSGANVLTF
TRBV5-4,TRBJ2-7,CASTKNRGYEQYF
TRBV4-2,TRBJ2-2,CASSPRQGLNTGELFF
TRBV10-1,TRBJ2-3,CASSRLGTDTQYF
TRBV5-1,TRBJ1-1,CASSFGTMNTEAFF
TRBV4-1,TRBJ1-6,CASRKDGSGTNSPLHF
TRBV11-2,TRBJ2-3,CASSLRQLMGTDTQYF
TRBV30,TRBJ2-7,CAWSTLEEPGFYEQYF
TRBV7-8,.,CASSLVGWAYEQYF
TRBV5-1,TRBJ1-2,CASSLDAHGYTF
TRBV5-1,TRBJ2-3,CASSHLEQRAQYF
TRBV28,TRBJ2-2,CASSLFLAGGTGELFF
TRBV6-6,TRBJ2-7,CASSYPPPHEQYF
TRBV5-4,TRBJ1-2,CASSLARDRRYGYTF
TRBV19,TRBJ1-2,CASSVKGNYGYTF
TRBV18,TRBJ1-1,CASSSDRNTEAFF
TRBV5-6,TRBJ2-5,CASSPGTRGETQYF
TRBV5-1,TRBJ1-6,CASSLGGRGLESPLHF